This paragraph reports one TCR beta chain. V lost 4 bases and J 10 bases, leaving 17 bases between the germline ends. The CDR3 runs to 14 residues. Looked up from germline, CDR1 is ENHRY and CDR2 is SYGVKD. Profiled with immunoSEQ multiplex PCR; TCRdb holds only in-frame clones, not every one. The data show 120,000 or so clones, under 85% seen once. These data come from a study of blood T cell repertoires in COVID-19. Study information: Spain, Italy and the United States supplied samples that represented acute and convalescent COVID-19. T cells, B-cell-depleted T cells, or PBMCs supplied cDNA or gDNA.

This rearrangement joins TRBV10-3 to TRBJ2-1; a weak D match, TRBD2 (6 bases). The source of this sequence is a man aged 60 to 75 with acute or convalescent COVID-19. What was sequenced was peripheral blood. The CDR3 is CAISVLSPGDEQFF. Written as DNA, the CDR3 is TGTGCCATCAGTGTTCTAAGCCCGGGGGACGAGCAGTTCTTC.